This T cell receptor (beta chain) is from a study of T cells expressing NK-cell markers. Looking at the study overall: Source material for TCR beta repertoires consisted of sorted CD3+CD56+NKG2C+, CD3+CD56+NKG2C- and CD3+CD56-NKG2C+ T cells. Study-level findings and limits: Uncertainty persisted over the HCMV specificity of expanded NKG2C+ T cell clones. These clonotypes additionally ranked first within the CD3+CD56-NKG2C+ fraction of a handful of donors.

TCRdb reprocessed the 5' RACE reads and keeps a single row for each CDR3 protein, giving no DNA. In total, the table holds under 600,000 distinct CDR3 sequences. Turning to this clonotype: Its target is not known.

The germline CDR1 and CDR2 sequences are SQVTM and ANQGSEA. The CDR3 contains 12 residues. The genes are TRBV29-1 and TRBJ1-4. The sample comprised blood T cells: a sorted CD56 or NKG2C T cell subset, CD4+ or CD8+ T cells, or bulk PBMC T cells (not recorded which). The source of this sequence is a woman in her fifties or sixties in good health. This chain's CDR3 is CSGGQVGEKLFF.